These 28 T cell receptor beta chains were sequenced from one sample in a study of cytomegalovirus exposure and HLA in healthy donors. PCR involved 60 Vbeta and 13 Jbeta primers. The table came from immunoSEQ multiplex PCR; TCRdb's copy has only in-frame clones and leaves some out. Among 150,000 to 200,000 clones listed, approximately 80% were seen once. Sample: PBMCs. The receptor source for this set is a male donor in good health and CMV-seropositive.

The rearrangement links TRBV11-2 to TRBJ2-5; D may be TRBD1 (9 bases). There are 16 residues in the CDR3. Germline CDR1 SGHAT, CDR2 FQNNGV. Trimming stripped 5 bases from V and 10 bases from J, with 26 bases between. CDR3 DNA: TGTGCCAGCAGCCCAGGGATACAGGGGGCGGGGGGTGACCAGTACTTC. Its translation is CASSPGIQGAGGDQYF. The whole variable domain, filled in from reference TRBV11-2 and TRBJ2-5, reads EAGVAQSPRYKIIEKRQSVAFWCNPISGHATLYWYQQILGQGPKLLIQFQNNGVVDDSQLPKDRFSAERLKGVDSTLKIQPAKLEDSAVYLCASSPGIQGAGGDQYFGPGTRLLVL.

The DNA for the CDR3 is TGCGCCAGCAGCTTGGCTTCCGGGACAGCGGACCCCTATGAAAAACTGTTTTTT. This encodes CASSLASGTADPYEKLFF. This rearrangement joins TRBV5-1 to TRBJ1-4; 7 bases map to TRBD1. The CDR3 is made up of 18 amino acids. V gave up 0 bases and J gave up 6 bases; unmatched junction bases: 14. Germline V gene lookup returns CDR1 SGHRS and CDR2 YFSETQ.

There are a few counts of this clone. The chain employs TRBV11-2 and TRBJ1-5, with a weak D call TRBD1 (6 bases). In germline, CDR1 is SGHAT, CDR2 FQNNGV. Trimming shortened V by 1 base and J by 0 bases, and 13 bases separated the two germline ends. CDR3 length: 17 amino acids. CDR3: CASSLGTVGFSNQPQHF. DNA for the CDR3: TGTGCCAGCAGCTTAGGGACAGTAGGGTTTAGCAATCAGCCCCAGCATTTT.

The chain combines TRBV29-1 with TRBJ2-7; TRBD2 matches 12 bases. The CDR3 totals 18 residues. Germline assignment: CDR1 SQVTM and CDR2 ANQGSEA. Losses at the gene ends were 7 bases for V and 4 bases for J; bases not matched to a gene: 20. The CDR3 coding sequence is TGCAGCGCCCAGATCGGGGCCACCCTAGCGGGAGGGCCGTACGAGCAGTACTTC. Protein: CSAQIGATLAGGPYEQYF.

V usage is TRBV5-4 and J usage is TRBJ2-7; maybe TRBD2 (6 bases). This CDR3 has 12 residues. Germline loops: CDR1 SGHNT, CDR2 YYREEE (reference sequence). The V end was cut by 7 bases, the J end by 5 bases, with 13 bases between. CDR3 nucleotide sequence: TGTGCCAGCGCTCGTCCGGGGGACGAGCAGTACTTC. Its protein is CASARPGDEQYF.

V usage is TRBV25-1 and J usage is TRBJ1-2; a weak D match, TRBD1 (6 bases). The V gene lost 6 bases and the J gene lost 0 bases, with 17 bases spanning the gap. This CDR3 region has 16 residues. Per the germline V gene, CDR1 is MGHDK and CDR2 is SYGVNS. CDR3 DNA: TGTGCCAGCAGCGACAGGACGAACTTAGCTAACTATGGCTACACCTTC. Translation gives CASSDRTNLANYGYTF.

The chain combines TRBV19 with TRBJ2-7, with 10 bases that match TRBD1. With V trimmed by 1 base and J by 6 bases, 0 bases remained unmatched. This CDR3 has 13 amino acids. CDR1 is LNHDA and CDR2 is SQIVND in the germline V gene (reference sequence). The CDR3 region is CASSIGTGGEQYF. CDR3 sequence (DNA): TGTGCCAGTAGTATAGGGACAGGGGGCGAGCAGTACTTC.

This clone was seen only a few times. This rearrangement joins TRBV5-4 to TRBJ2-7; 9 nucleotides agree with TRBD1. The CDR3 is 14 amino acids. CDR1 SGHNT and CDR2 YYREEE come from the germline V gene (reference sequence). With V trimmed by 3 bases and J by 4 bases, 5 bases remained unmatched. CDR3 nucleotide sequence: TGTGCCAGCAGCTCCGGGACAGGGACTTACGAGCAGTACTTC. This translates into CASSSGTGTYEQYF.

The chain joins TRBV19 to TRBJ2-7, with TRBD2 identical over 8 bases. The CDR3 covers 15 residues. Germline V gene data show CDR1 as LNHDA and CDR2 as SQIVND (reference sequence). V lost 4 bases, J lost 3 bases, and 8 bases stayed unmatched. CDR3 amino acids: CASSRRGLDLYEQYF. The CDR3 coding sequence is TGTGCCAGTAGTAGGAGGGGACTAGATCTCTACGAGCAGTACTTC.

This clone showed up just once. The rearrangement uses TRBV9 and TRBJ2-1, with 7 bases fitting TRBD2. The CDR3 is 13 amino acids. CDR1 is SGDLS and CDR2 is YYNGEE in the germline V gene. The ends lost 6 bases at V and 0 bases at J; junction bases unmatched: 0. CDR3 sequence reads: CASTGGSYNEQFF. CDR3 sequence (DNA): TGTGCCAGCACGGGGGGCTCCTACAATGAGCAGTTCTTC.

The table lists this clone with a count of one. The chain uses TRBV7-2 and TRBJ2-2; no clear D gene. Trimming stripped 5 bases from V and 4 bases from J, with 14 bases between. CDR1 is SGHTA, CDR2 FQGNSA, per germline. The CDR3 contains 15 residues. Written as DNA, the CDR3 is TGTGCCAGCAGCCCCTCGCGAGGCCCCACCGGGGAGCTGTTTTTT. This gives the protein CASSPSRGPTGELFF.

The J gene is TRBJ2-7, the V gene TRBV7-2; perhaps TRBD2 as D (6 bases). The CDR3 length is 15 residues. Germline CDR1 and CDR2: SGHTA and FQGNSA. V was shortened by 1 base and J by 1 base, with 11 bases between the two germline ends. CDR3 amino acids: CASSLGLGTSYEQYF. CDR3 nucleotides: TGTGCCAGCAGCTTAGGACTAGGGACTTCCTACGAGCAGTACTTC.

This clone appeared a single time. The chain employs TRBV11-3 and TRBJ1-4; D possibly corresponds to TRBD1 (6 bases). The germline CDR1 and CDR2 sequences are SGHNT and YENEEA. V gave up 4 bases and J gave up 5 bases, with 11 bases separating them. The CDR3 has 14 residues. The CDR3: CASSSQGGNEKLFF. DNA for the CDR3: TGTGCCAGCAGCTCACAGGGCGGAAATGAAAAACTGTTTTTT. The full variable domain, with the rest looked up from reference TRBV11-3 and TRBJ1-4, is EAGVVQSPRYKIIEKKQPVAFWCNPISGHNTLYWYLQNLGQGPELLIRYENEEAVDDSQLPKDRFSAERLKGVDSTLKIQPAELGDSAVYLCASSSQGGNEKLFFGSGTQLSVL.

The CDR3 spells CASSEGEGKAGNTIYF. The DNA for the CDR3 is TGTGCCAGCAGCGAGGGGGAGGGGAAGGCTGGAAACACCATATATTTT. The chain has TRBV9 and TRBJ1-3, with a weak D call TRBD1 (6 bases). The CDR3 extends over 16 amino acids. V lost 3 bases and J 2 bases, leaving 15 bases between the germline ends. Germline values: CDR1 SGDLS, CDR2 YYNGEE.

The chain links TRBV19 to TRBJ2-5; the match to TRBD1 covers 9 bases. The end of the DNA aligns better with TRBJ2-7, so the J call may be wrong. The CDR3 runs to 14 residues. CDR1 and CDR2 (germline): LNHDA, SQIVND (reference sequence). The CDR3 DNA follows: TGTGCCAGCCAGTCCGGGACAGGGCCCTACGAGCAGTACTTC. Its protein is CASQSGTGPYEQYF.

The chain links TRBV5-1 to TRBJ2-1; D is perhaps TRBD1 (7 bases). This CDR3 has 17 residues. CDR1 is SGHRS, CDR2 YFSETQ, per germline. The V end was cut by 0 bases, the J end by 2 bases, with 15 bases between. This CDR3 reads CASSLGHSGGTYNEQFF. CDR3 in DNA: TGCGCCAGCAGCTTGGGCCACTCAGGGGGGACCTACAATGAGCAGTTCTTC.

The gene calls are TRBV7-9 and TRBJ2-2; 9 bases map to TRBD2. Germline V CDR1 and CDR2: SEHNR, FQNEAQ (reference sequence). The CDR3 is made up of 16 amino acids. V shed 0 bases and J 6 bases; nucleotides not matched to a gene: 5. The CDR3 DNA is TGTGCCAGCAGCTTAGCAGCTAGCGGGATCGCCGGGGAGCTGTTTTTT. Amino acid sequence: CASSLAASGIAGELFF.

This chain connects TRBV2 to TRBJ2-7; possibly TRBD2 for D (5 bases). The CDR3 sequence is 13 residues long. With 10 bases removed from V and 4 bases from J, the gap between germline ends came to 17 bases. CDR1 is SNHLY, CDR2 FYNNEI, per germline. CDR3 coding DNA: TGTGCCAACGCGCACCTTGGGAGATACGAGCAGTACTTC. The encoded protein is CANAHLGRYEQYF.

Here the CDR3 DNA reads TGTGCCAGCAGCCCGATTCCTGAATCCACCTACGAGCAGTACTTC. Translation gives CASSPIPESTYEQYF. V is TRBV5-4 and J is TRBJ2-5, with D hard to call. The J call may be incorrect, as the DNA end agrees better with TRBJ2-7. Germline lookup yields CDR1 SGHNT and CDR2 YYREEE (reference sequence). The CDR3 contains 15 residues.

This clone appeared a few times. The chain has TRBV15 and TRBJ2-1; TRBD1 matches at 9 bases. Germline CDR1 is LNHNV and CDR2 is YYDKDF (reference sequence). The CDR3 contains 15 residues. V was pared by 3 bases and J by 8 bases, with 8 bases of the junction left unmatched. As DNA, the CDR3 is TGTGCCACCAGCAGGGGGGGACAGGGTGTCTATGAGCAGTTCTTC. Protein: CATSRGGQGVYEQFF.

The chain employs TRBV28 and TRBJ2-5, with 9 bases identical to TRBD1. The tail of the sequence fits TRBJ2-7 better, so the J call may be wrong. From germline, CDR1 is MDHEN and CDR2 SYDVKM. This CDR3 spans 14 amino acids. The CDR3 loop is CASSLGDRVFEQYF. CDR3 nucleotide sequence: TGTGCCAGCAGTTTGGGGGACAGGGTTTTCGAGCAGTACTTC.

This clone was seen a handful of times. The gene calls are TRBV7-9 and TRBJ1-1; 8 bases fit TRBD1. V dropped 5 bases and J dropped 5; count of bases not matched to a gene: 10. The germline V gene encodes CDR1 SEHNR and CDR2 FQNEAQ (reference sequence). The CDR3 runs to 15 residues. The CDR3: CASSLTDRVETEAFF. The CDR3 nucleotides read TGTGCCAGCAGCCTGACGGACAGGGTGGAAACTGAAGCTTTCTTT.

CDR3 in amino acids: CASSLDDSNSPLHF. DNA of the CDR3: TGTGCCAGCAGCTTGGACGACAGTAATTCACCCCTCCACTTT. The rearrangement joins TRBV5-4 to TRBJ1-6; D may be TRBD1 (5 bases). Deletions cut 0 bases from V and 6 bases from J, with 7 bases between. The germline V gene encodes CDR1 SGHNT and CDR2 YYREEE (reference sequence). This CDR3 has 14 residues.

The chain employs TRBV5-4 and TRBJ2-1, with 9 bases fitting TRBD2. The CDR3 extends over 15 amino acids. CDR1 SGHNT and CDR2 YYREEE come from the germline V gene (reference sequence). The trim removed 4 bases at V and 1 base at J, leaving 3 bases unmatched. CDR3 bases: TGTGCCAGCAGCCTGAGCGGGAGGTCCTACAATGAGCAGTTCTTC. Its translation is CASSLSGRSYNEQFF.

A note on this clone: One junction end does not reproduce the germline sequence, and a read error may be involved. The V and J genes are TRBV25-1 and TRBJ1-2; the D gene is possibly TRBD1 (6 bases). Per the germline V gene, CDR1 is MGHDK and CDR2 is SYGVNS. There are 15 residues in the CDR3. This chain's CDR3 is CANSEVQGSNYGYTF. Here the CDR3 DNA reads TGTGCCAACAGTGAGGTTCAGGGGTCTAACTATGGCTACACCTTC.

The V and J genes are TRBV28 and TRBJ2-3; TRBD1 matches at 8 bases. CDR1 is MDHEN and CDR2 is SYDVKM in the germline V gene. This CDR3 region has 16 residues. V was pared by 5 bases and J by 2 bases, with 9 bases of the junction left unmatched. CDR3 amino acids: CASSPQGQVPTDTQYF. The CDR3 DNA reads TGTGCCAGCAGTCCCCAGGGACAGGTCCCCACAGATACGCAGTATTTT.

Comment on this clone: The identical CDR3 is also encoded by other nucleotide sequences in the sample. V gene TRBV11-3 combines with J gene TRBJ1-3; 9 positions agree with TRBD1. V was pared by 5 bases and J by 2 bases, with 4 bases of the junction left unmatched. The length of the CDR3 is 15 residues. Germline loops: CDR1 SGHNT, CDR2 YENEEA. CDR3 sequence reads: CASSPGQGPGNTIYF. As DNA, the CDR3 is TGTGCCAGCAGCCCGGGACAGGGACCTGGAAACACCATATATTTT.

This clone was picked up a small number of times. This sequence joins TRBV14 and TRBJ2-7; D call uncertain. CDR3 length: 19 residues. V dropped 3 bases and J dropped 0 bases, with 24 bases sitting between them. The germline CDR1 and CDR2 sequences are SGHDN and FVKESK. CDR3 loop: CASSHAFIPGPSLSYEQYF. The CDR3 DNA follows: TGTGCCAGCAGCCATGCCTTTATTCCGGGTCCAAGCCTCTCCTACGAGCAGTACTTC.